The 5 T cell receptor beta chains listed next were all sequenced from one sample in a study of control samples from healthy donors and cancer patients. The method was immunoSEQ multiplex PCR; TCRdb's version includes in-frame clones alone and lacks a portion of them. This sample has around 140,000 clones, with approximately 94% found just once. The sequencing sample was made of blood. The receptors here all came from a man aged 40-55 years in good health.

The chain links TRBV11-2 to TRBJ1-5; D might be TRBD1 (6 bases). The V gene's germline CDR1 is SGHAT and CDR2 FQNNGV. The length of the CDR3 is 15 residues. Trimming pared 1 base from V and 5 bases from J, leaving 12 bases between. The DNA for the CDR3 is TGTGCCAGCAGCTTAGGGTCCAGGGGTGATCAGCCCCAGCATTTT. Translated: CASSLGSRGDQPQHF.

This sequence joins TRBV10-3 and TRBJ2-1; the match to TRBD2 covers 14 bases. The CDR3 runs 14 residues. J gave up 5 bases and V 8 bases, and 2 bases lay outside the gene matches. Germline loops: CDR1 ENHRY, CDR2 SYGVKD. This chain's CDR3 is CAIGTSGGDNEQFF. Written as DNA, the CDR3 is TGTGCCATCGGGACTAGCGGGGGTGACAATGAGCAGTTCTTC.

The rearrangement joins TRBV4-3 to TRBJ1-5; D is undetermined. With 2 bases removed from V and 7 bases from J, the gap between germline ends came to 12 bases. The CDR3 totals 14 residues. The germline V gene encodes CDR1 LGHNA and CDR2 YSLEER. The CDR3 bases are TGCGCCAGCAGCCAAACCATTCTCGACCAGCCCCAGCATTTT. Encoded protein: CASSQTILDQPQHF.

This rearrangement joins TRBV12-3 or TRBV12-4 to TRBJ1-6, with no clear D. CDR3 length: 13 residues. V dropped 8 bases and J dropped 5 bases, with 10 bases sitting between them. CDR3 sequence reads: CASRMGNNSPLHF. The CDR3 DNA reads TGTGCCAGCCGGATGGGGAATAATTCACCCCTCCACTTT.

The genes are TRBV7-9 and TRBJ2-7; D possibly corresponds to TRBD2 (6 bases). The CDR3 runs to 16 residues. The germline CDR1 and CDR2 sequences are SEHNR and FQNEAQ (reference sequence). The V end lost 4 bases, the J end lost 4 bases, and 20 bases lay between the germline ends. The CDR3 DNA sequence: TGTGCCAGCAGCTCATTGGAGGGAACTGACTTTTACGAGCAGTACTTC. Residues: CASSSLEGTDFYEQYF.